This entry concerns a single T cell receptor (beta chain). Its specificity is unknown. A template switching step added UMIs, each with a 6-nucleotide sample barcode. TCRdb reprocessed the 5' RACE reads and stores each CDR3 protein as one record, lacking DNA. In all, the sample yields a few hundred thousand distinct CDR3 sequences. The entry originates in a study of monozygotic twins with inflammatory bowel disease. Findings and limits, study-wide: Differences in immunosuppressive treatment may have been a source of added variability in patient repertoires.

In germline, CDR1 is KGHSH, CDR2 LQKENI. The CDR3 has 15 residues. What was sequenced was blood. The clonotype comes from a human donor with ulcerative colitis or Crohn's disease, or a healthy co-twin of an affected twin (not recorded which). V usage is TRBV18 and J usage is TRBJ1-2; the TCRdb D gene call, TRBD1, has no DNA to confirm it. The CDR3 reads CASSLQPGDGNGYTF.